This TCR beta chain derives from a study of blood T cell repertoires in COVID-19. The repertoire was sequenced with immunoSEQ multiplex PCR; TCRdb's copy has only in-frame clones and lacks some. The sample lists hundreds of thousands of clones, roughly 90% occurring once. The V end was cut by 7 bases, the J end by 4 bases, with 13 bases between. Per the germline V gene, CDR1 is LNHDA and CDR2 is SQIVND (reference sequence). This CDR3 has 13 residues. Sequenced input: PBMCs or T cells enriched from blood (not recorded which). The chain combines TRBV19 with TRBJ1-2; D perhaps matches TRBD1 (6 bases). The clonotype comes from a woman younger than 45 who had recovered from COVID-19. Here the CDR3 DNA reads TGTGCCAGTACCGACTTACAGGGCTATGGCTACACCTTC. Translated: CASTDLQGYGYTF.